The rows below give T cell receptor beta chains drawn from one sample of a study of regulatory and conventional T cells in RAG deficiency. Generated by immunoSEQ multiplex PCR, the TCRdb table keeps only in-frame clones and is missing some. This table has about 28,000 clones, about nine tenths appearing once. These data were also filed under a second study, of regulatory T cells.

The specimen was Tregs sorted from blood. The receptors were sampled from a human donor in good health. Each CDR3 is given with its conserved first and last residue. The order of the fields is D gene, clone size, J gene, V gene, CDR3 DNA, CDR3 protein. D genes are given only for firm matches. Clone size, where shown, is once, few, many, or a class for clones that have expanded.

TRBD1	once	TRBJ2-7	TRBV11-3	TGTGCCAGCAGCCCTGGGGGACAGGGGATCTACGAGCAGTACTTC	CASSPGGQGIYEQYF
NA	NA	TRBJ2-3	TRBV7-3	TGTGCCAGCAGCTTAACGTACACAGATACGCAGTATTTT	CASSLTYTDTQYF
NA	NA	TRBJ2-3	TRBV4-1	TGCGCCAGCAGCCAACCCCGACCGGGCAGAAGCACAGATACGCAGTATTTT	CASSQPRPGRSTDTQYF
TRBD1	few	TRBJ2-7	TRBV5-1	TGCGCCAGCAGCTTGGGACAGGGCGCCAACGAGCAGTACTTC	CASSLGQGANEQYF
NA	NA	TRBJ1-1	TRBV6-6	TGTGCCAGCTCGCGGGCTGGCACTGAAGCTTTCTTT	CASSRAGTEAFF
NA	NA	TRBJ1-6	TRBV19	TGTGCCAGTAGCCCAGTGGAGGGACTGGCGTCACCCCTCCACTTT	CASSPVEGLASPLHF
NA	NA	TRBJ2-7	TRBV2	TGTGCCAGCAGTGGACTAACCTACGAGCAGTACTTC	CASSGLTYEQYF
TRBD1	NA	TRBJ1-4	TRBV5-4	TGTGCCAGCAGCTCGGACAGGTCCCGTGAAAAACTGTTTTTT	CASSSDRSREKLFF
TRBD2	NA	TRBJ2-2	TRBV30	TGTGCCTGGAGTGTACGAATCTCCGGACTAGCGTCCGGGGAGCTGTTTTTT	CAWSVRISGLASGELFF
NA	NA	TRBJ1-1	TRBV27	TGTGCCAGCAGGCGTTGGGGCACTGAAGCTTTCTTT	CASRRWGTEAFF
NA	NA	TRBJ1-1	TRBV2	TGTGCCAGCAGAAAGAGGGGAATGAACACTGAAGCTTTCTTT	CASRKRGMNTEAFF
NA	NA	TRBJ1-2	TRBV28	TGTGCCAGCAGTTTAGGGGGAGGCTATGGCTACACCTTC	CASSLGGGYGYTF